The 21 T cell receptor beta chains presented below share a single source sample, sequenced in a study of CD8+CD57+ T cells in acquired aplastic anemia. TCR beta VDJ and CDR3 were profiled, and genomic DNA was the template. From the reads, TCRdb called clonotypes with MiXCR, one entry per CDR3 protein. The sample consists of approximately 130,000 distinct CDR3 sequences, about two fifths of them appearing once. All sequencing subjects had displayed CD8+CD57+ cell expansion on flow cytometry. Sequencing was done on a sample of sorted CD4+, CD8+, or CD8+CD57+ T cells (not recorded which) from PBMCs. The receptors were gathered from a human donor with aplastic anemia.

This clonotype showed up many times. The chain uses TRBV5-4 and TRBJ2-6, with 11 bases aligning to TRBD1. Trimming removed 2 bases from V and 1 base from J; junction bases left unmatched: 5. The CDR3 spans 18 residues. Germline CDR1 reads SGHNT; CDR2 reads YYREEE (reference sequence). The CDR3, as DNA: TGTGCCAGCAGCTTCCCGGGACAGGGGGTATCTGGGGCCAACGTCCTGACTTTC. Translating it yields CASSFPGQGVSGANVLTF. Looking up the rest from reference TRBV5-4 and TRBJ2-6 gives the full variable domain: ETGVTQSPTHLIKTRGQQVTLRCSSQSGHNTVSWYQQALGQGPQFIFQYYREEENGRGNFPPRFSGLQFPNYSSELNVNALELDDSALYLCASSFPGQGVSGANVLTFGAGSRLTVL.

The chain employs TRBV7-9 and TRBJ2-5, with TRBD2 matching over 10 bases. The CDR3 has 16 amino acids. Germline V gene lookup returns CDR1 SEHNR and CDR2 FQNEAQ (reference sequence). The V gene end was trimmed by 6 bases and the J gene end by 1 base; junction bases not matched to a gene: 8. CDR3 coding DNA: TGTGCCAGCAGGAGGCAGCGGGGGGGCCCCCAAGAGACCCAGTACTTC. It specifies CASRRQRGGPQETQYF.

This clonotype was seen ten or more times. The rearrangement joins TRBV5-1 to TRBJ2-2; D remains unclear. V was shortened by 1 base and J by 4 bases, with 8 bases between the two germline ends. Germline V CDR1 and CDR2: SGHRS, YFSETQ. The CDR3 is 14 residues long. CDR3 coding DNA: TGCGCCAGCAGCTTGAGCCGCGGCACCGGGGAGCTGTTTTTT. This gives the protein CASSLSRGTGELFF.

Here the CDR3 DNA reads TGTGCCAGCAGAGGCGGTGGGATGGGCAATCAGCCCCAGCATTTT. Translated: CASRGGGMGNQPQHF. The rearrangement uses TRBV28 and TRBJ1-5; D not certain. CDR3 length: 15 residues. V was shortened by 6 bases and J by 2 bases, with 14 bases between the two germline ends. Germline lookup yields CDR1 MDHEN and CDR2 SYDVKM.

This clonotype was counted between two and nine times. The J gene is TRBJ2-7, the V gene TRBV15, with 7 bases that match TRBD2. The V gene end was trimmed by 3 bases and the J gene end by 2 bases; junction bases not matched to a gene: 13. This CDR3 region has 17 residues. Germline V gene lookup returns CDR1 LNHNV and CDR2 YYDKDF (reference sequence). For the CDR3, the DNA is TGTGCCACCAGCAGTGGAGTTCTAGGGAGGGAAACCTACGAGCAGTACGTC. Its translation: CATSSGVLGRETYEQYV.

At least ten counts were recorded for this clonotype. CDR3 region: CASSLDGTGGFDYGYTF. CDR3 nucleotide sequence: TGCGCCAGCAGCTTGGATGGGACAGGGGGCTTTGACTATGGCTACACCTTC. The V gene is TRBV5-1, the J gene TRBJ1-2, with 12 bases that match TRBD1. The CDR3 covers 17 residues. The V gene's germline CDR1 is SGHRS and CDR2 YFSETQ. The V gene end was trimmed by 0 bases and the J gene end by 3 bases; junction bases not matched to a gene: 6.

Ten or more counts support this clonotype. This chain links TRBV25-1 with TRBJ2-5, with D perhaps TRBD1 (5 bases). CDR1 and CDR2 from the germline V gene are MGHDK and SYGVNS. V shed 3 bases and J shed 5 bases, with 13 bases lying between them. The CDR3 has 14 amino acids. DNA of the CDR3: TGTGCCAGCAGTGATGACTTAGCAGGGGAGACCCAGTACTTC. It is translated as CASSDDLAGETQYF. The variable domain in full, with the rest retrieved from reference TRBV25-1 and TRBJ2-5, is EADIYQTPRYLVIGTGKKITLECSQTMGHDKMYWYQQDPGMELHLIHYSYGVNSTEKGDLSSESTVSRIRTEHFPLTLESARPSHTSQYLCASSDDLAGETQYFGPGTRLLVL.

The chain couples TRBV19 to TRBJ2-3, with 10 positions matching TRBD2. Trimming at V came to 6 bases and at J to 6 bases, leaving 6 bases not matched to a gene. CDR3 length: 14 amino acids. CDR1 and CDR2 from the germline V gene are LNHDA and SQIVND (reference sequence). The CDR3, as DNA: TGTGCCAGTAGAAGCGGGGGGGCCGCGGATACGCAGTATTTT. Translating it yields CASRSGGAADTQYF.

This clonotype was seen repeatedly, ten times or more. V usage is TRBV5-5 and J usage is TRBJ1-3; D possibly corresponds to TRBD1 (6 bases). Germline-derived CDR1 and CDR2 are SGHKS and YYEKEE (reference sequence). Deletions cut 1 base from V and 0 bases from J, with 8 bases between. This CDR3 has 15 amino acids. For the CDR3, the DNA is TGTGCCAGCAGCTTGAGGGGGTACTCTGGAAACACCATATATTTT. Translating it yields CASSLRGYSGNTIYF.

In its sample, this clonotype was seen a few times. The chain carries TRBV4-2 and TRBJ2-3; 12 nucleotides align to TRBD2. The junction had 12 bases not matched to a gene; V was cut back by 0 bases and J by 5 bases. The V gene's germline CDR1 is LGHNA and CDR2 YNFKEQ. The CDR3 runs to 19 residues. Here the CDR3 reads CASSQDPSGLAGLIDTQYF. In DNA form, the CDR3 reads TGTGCCAGCAGCCAAGATCCTTCCGGACTAGCGGGGCTTATAGATACGCAGTATTTT.

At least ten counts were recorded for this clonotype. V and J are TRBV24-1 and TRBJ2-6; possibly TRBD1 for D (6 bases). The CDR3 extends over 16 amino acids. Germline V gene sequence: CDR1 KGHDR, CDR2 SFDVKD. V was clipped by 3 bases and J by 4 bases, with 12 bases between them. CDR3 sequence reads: CATSDVTGTGANVLTF. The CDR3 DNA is TGTGCCACCAGTGATGTAACAGGGACCGGGGCCAACGTCCTGACTTTC.

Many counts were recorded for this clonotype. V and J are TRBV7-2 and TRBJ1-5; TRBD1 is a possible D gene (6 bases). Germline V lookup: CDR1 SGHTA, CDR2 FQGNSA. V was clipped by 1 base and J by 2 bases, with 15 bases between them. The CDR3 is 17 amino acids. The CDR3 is CASSLVGGARGNQPQHF. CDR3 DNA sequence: TGTGCCAGCAGCTTAGTGGGGGGGGCGCGGGGCAATCAGCCCCAGCATTTT.

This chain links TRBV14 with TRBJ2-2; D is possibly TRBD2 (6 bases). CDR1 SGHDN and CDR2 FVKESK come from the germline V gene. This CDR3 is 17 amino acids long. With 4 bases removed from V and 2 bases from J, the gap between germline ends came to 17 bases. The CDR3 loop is CASSPRSPGLNTGELFF. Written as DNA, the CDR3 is TGTGCCAGCAGCCCCAGATCCCCGGGACTCAACACCGGGGAGCTGTTTTTT.

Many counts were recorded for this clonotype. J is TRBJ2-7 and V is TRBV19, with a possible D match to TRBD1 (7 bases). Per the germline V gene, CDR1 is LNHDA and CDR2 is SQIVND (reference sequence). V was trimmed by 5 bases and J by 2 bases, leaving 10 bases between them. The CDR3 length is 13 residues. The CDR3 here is CASSAGQTYEQYF. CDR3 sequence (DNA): TGTGCCAGTAGTGCGGGACAGACCTACGAGCAGTACTTC.

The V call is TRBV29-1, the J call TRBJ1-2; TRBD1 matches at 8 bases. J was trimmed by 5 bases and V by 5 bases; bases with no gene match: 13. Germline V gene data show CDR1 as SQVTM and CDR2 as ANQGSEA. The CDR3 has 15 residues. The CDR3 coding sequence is TGCAGCGTTCAATACAGGGGGAACGTAGAGTATGGCTACACCTTC. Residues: CSVQYRGNVEYGYTF. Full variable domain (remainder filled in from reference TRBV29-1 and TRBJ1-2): SAVISQKPSRDICQRGTSLTIQCQVDSQVTMMFWYRQQPGQSLTLIATANQGSEATYESGFVIDKFPISRPNLTFSTLTVSNMSPEDSSIYLCSVQYRGNVEYGYTFGSGTRLTVV.

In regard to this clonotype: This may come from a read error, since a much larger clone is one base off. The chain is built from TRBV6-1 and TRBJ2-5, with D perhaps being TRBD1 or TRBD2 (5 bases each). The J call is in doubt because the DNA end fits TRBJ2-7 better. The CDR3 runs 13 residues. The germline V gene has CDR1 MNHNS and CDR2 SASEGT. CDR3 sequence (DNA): TGTGCCCCGCGAGGGACCTACCCCTACGAGCAGTACTTC. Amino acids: CAPRGTYPYEQYF.

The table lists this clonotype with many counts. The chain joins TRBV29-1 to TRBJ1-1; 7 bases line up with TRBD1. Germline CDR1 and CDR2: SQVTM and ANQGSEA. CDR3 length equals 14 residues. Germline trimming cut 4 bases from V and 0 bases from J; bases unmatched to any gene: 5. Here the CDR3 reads CSVGDSFMNTEAFF. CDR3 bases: TGCAGCGTTGGGGACAGCTTTATGAACACTGAAGCTTTCTTT.

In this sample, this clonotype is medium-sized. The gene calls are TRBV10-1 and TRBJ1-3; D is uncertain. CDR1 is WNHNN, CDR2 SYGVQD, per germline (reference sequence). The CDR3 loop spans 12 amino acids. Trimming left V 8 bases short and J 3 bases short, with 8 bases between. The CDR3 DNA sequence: TGCGCCAGCGGCCTGAATGGAAACACCATATATTTT. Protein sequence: CASGLNGNTIYF.

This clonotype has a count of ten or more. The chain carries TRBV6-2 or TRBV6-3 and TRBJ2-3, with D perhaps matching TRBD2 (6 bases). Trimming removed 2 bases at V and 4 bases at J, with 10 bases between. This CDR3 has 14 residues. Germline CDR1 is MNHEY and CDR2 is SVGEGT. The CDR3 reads CASSYGGTADTQYF. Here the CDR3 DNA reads TGTGCCAGCAGTTACGGGGGGACGGCAGATACGCAGTATTTT.

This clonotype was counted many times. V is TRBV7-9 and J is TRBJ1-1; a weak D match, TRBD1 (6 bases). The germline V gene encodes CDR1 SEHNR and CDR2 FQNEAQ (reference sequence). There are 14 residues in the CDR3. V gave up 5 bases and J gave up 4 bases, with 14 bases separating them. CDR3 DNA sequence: TGTGCCAGCAGCCTTCCGGGGGGCGGCACTGAAGCTTTCTTT. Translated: CASSLPGGGTEAFF.

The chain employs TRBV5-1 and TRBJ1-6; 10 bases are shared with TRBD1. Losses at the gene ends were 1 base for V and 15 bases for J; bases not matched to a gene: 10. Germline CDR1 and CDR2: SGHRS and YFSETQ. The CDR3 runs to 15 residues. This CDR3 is CASSLSGQGRPLLHF. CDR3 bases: TGCGCCAGCAGCTTGTCGGGACAGGGGCGTCCACTCCTCCACTTT.